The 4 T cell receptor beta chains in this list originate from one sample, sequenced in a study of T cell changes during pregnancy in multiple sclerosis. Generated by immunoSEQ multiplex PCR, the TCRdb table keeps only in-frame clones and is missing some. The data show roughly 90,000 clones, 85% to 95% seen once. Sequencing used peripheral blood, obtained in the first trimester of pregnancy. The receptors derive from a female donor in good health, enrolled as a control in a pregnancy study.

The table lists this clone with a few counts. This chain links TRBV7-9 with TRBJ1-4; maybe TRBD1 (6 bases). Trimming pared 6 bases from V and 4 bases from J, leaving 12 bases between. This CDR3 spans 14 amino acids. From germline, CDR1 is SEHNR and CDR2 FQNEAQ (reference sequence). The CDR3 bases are TGTGCCAGCAGTATCGGACAGCTTAATGAAAAACTGTTTTTT. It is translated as CASSIGQLNEKLFF.

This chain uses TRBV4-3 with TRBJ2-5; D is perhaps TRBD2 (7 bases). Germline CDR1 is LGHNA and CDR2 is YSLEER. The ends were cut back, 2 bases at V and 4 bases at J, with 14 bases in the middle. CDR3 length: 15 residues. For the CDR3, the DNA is TGCGCCAGCAGCCAAAGTAGGGGGGGTGGAGAGACCCAGTACTTC. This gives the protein CASSQSRGGGETQYF.

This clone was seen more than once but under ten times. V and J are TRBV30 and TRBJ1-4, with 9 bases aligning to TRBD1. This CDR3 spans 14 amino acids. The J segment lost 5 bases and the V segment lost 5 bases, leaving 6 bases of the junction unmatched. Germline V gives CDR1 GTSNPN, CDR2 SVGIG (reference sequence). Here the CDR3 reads CAWGQGNLNEKLFF. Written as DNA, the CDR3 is TGTGCCTGGGGACAGGGGAACCTAAATGAAAAACTGTTTTTT.

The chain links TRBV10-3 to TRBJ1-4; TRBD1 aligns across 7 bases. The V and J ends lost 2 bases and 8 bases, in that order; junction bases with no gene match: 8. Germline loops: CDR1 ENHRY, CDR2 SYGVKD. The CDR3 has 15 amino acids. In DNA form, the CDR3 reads TGTGCCATCAGTGAGACGTTGACAGGGCCGGAAAAACTGTTTTTT. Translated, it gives CAISETLTGPEKLFF.